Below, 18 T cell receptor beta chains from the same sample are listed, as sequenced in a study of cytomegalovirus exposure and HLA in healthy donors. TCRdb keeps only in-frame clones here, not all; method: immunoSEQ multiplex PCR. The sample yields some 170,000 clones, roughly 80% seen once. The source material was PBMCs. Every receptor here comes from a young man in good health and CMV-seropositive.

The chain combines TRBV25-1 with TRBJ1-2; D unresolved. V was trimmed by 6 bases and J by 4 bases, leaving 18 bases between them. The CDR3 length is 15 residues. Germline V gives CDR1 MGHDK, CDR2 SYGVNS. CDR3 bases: TGTGCCAGCAGCCTACCAACTAGTGACTTCTATGGCTACACCTTC. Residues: CASSLPTSDFYGYTF.

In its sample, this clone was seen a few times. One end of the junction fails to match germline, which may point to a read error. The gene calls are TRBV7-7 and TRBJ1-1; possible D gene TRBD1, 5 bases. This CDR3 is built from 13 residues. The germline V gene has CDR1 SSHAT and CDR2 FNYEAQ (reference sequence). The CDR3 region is CASSSRVDTEAFF. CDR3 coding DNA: TGTGCTAGCAGCTCCAGGGTTGACACTGAAGCTTTCTTT.

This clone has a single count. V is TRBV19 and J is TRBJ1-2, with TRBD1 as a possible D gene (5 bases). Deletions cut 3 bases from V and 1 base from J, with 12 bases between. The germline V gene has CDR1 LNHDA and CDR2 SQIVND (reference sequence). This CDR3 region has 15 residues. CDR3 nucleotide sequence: TGTGCCAGTAGTATCCCAAGACAGTTTAACTATGGCTACACCTTC. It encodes CASSIPRQFNYGYTF.

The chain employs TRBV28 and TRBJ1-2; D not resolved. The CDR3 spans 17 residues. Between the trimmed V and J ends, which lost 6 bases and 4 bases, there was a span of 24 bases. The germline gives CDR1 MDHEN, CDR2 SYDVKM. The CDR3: CASSPYTERPFVYGYTF. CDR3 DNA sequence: TGTGCCAGCAGCCCTTACACAGAACGCCCATTCGTCTATGGCTACACCTTC.

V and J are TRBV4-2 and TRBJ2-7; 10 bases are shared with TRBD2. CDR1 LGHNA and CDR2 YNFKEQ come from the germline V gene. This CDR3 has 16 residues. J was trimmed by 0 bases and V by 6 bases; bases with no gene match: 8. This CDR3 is CASSSTSGASSYEQYF. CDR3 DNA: TGTGCCAGCAGTTCTACTAGCGGGGCCTCCTCCTACGAGCAGTACTTC.

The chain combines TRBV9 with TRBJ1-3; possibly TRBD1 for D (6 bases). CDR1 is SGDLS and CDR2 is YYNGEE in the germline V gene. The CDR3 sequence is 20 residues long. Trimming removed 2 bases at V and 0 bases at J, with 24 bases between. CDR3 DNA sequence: TGTGCCAGCAGCGTCAGCGGTCCGGGGAGGGGGATATTCTCTGGAAACACCATATATTTT. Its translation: CASSVSGPGRGIFSGNTIYF.

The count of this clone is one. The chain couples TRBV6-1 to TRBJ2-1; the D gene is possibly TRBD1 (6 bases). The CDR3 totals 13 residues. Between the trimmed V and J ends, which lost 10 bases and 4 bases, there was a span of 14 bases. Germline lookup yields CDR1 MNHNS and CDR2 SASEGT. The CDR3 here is CATPGTTYNEQFF. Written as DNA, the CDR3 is TGTGCCACCCCCGGGACAACTTACAATGAGCAGTTCTTC.

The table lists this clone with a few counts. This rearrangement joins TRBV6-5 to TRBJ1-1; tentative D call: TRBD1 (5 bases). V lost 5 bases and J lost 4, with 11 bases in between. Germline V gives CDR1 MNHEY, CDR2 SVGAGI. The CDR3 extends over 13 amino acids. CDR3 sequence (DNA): TGTGCCAGCAGTCTGGGGCCCCCCACTGAAGCTTTCTTT. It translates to CASSLGPPTEAFF.

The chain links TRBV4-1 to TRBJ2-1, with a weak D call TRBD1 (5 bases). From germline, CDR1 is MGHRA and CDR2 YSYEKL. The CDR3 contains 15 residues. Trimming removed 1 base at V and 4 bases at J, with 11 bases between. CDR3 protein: CASSQGYQGYNEQFF. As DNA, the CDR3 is TGCGCCAGCAGCCAAGGCTATCAGGGATACAATGAGCAGTTCTTC.

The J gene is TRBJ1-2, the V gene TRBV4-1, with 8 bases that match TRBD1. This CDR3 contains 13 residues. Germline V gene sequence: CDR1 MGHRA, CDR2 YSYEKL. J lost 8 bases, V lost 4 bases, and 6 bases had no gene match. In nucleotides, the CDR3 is TGCGCCAGCAGCCTCAGGACAGGGAGGGGCTACACCTTC. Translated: CASSLRTGRGYTF.

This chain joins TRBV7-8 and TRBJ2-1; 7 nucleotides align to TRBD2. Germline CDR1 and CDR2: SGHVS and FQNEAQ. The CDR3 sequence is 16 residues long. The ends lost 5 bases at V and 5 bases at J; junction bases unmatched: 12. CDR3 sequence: CASSLSGGETHNEQFF. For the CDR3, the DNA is TGTGCCAGCAGCCTTAGTGGGGGGGAGACCCACAATGAGCAGTTCTTC. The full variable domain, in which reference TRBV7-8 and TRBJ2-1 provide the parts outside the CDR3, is GAGVSQSPRYKVAKRGQDVALRCDPISGHVSLFWYQQALGQGPEFLTYFQNEAQLDKSGLPSDRFFAERPEGSVSTLKIQRTQQEDSAVYLCASSLSGGETHNEQFFGPGTRLTVL.

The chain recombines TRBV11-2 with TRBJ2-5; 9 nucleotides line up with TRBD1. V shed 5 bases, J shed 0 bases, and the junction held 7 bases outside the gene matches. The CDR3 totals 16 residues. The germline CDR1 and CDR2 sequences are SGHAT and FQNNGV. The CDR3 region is CASSPGQGTHQETQYF. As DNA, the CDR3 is TGTGCCAGCAGCCCTGGACAGGGGACTCACCAAGAGACCCAGTACTTC.

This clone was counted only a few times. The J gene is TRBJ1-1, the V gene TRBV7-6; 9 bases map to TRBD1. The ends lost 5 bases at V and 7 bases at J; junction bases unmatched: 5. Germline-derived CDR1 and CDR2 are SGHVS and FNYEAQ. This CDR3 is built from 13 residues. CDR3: CASSRDREGEAFF. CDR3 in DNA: TGTGCCAGCAGCCGGGACAGGGAAGGTGAAGCTTTCTTT. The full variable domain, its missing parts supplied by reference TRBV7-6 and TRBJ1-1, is GAGVSQSPRYKVTKRGQDVALRCDPISGHVSLYWYRQALGQGPEFLTYFNYEAQQDKSGLPNDRFSAERPEGSISTLTIQRTEQRDSAMYRCASSRDREGEAFFGQGTRLTVV.

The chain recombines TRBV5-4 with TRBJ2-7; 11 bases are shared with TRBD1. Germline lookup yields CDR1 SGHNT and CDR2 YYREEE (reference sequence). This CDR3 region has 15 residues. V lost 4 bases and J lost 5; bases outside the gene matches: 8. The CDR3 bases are TGTGCCAGCAGCCTACCGGGACAGGGGGTCGACGAGCAGTACTTC. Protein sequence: CASSLPGQGVDEQYF.

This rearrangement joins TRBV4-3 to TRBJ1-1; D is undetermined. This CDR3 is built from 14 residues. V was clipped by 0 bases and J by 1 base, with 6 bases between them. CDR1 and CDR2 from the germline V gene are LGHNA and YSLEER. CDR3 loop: CASSQDIWNTEAFF. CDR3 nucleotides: TGCGCCAGCAGCCAAGATATTTGGAACACTGAAGCTTTCTTT.

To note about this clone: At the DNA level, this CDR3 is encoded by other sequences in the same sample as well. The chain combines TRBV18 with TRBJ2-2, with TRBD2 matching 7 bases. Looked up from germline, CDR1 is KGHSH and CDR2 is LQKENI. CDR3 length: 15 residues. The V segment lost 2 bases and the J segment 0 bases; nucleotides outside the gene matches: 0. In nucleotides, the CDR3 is TGTGCCAGCTCACCAGGGGGGGCGAACACCGGGGAGCTGTTTTTT. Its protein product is CASSPGGANTGELFF.

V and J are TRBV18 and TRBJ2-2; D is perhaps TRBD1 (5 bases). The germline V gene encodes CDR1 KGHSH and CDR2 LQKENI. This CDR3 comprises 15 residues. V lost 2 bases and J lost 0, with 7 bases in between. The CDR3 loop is CASSPGQPNTGELFF. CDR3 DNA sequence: TGTGCCAGCTCACCAGGACAACCGAACACCGGGGAGCTGTTTTTT.

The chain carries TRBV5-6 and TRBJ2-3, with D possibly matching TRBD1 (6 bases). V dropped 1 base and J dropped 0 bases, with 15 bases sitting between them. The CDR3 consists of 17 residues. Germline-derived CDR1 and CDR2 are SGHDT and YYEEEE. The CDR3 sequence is CASSLWRTDSSTDTQYF. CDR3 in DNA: TGTGCCAGCAGCTTGTGGAGGACAGACTCTAGCACAGATACGCAGTATTTT.